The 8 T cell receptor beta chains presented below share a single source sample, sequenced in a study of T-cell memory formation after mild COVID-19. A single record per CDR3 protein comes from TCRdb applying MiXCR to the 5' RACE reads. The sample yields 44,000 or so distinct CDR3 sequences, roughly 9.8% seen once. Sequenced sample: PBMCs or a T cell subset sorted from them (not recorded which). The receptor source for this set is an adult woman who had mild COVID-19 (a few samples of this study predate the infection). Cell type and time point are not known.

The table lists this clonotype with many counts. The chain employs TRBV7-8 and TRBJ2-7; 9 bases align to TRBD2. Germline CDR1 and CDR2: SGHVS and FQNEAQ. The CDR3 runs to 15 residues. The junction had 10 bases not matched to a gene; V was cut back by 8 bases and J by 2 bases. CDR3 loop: CASRLSGTSTYEQYF. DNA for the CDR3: TGTGCCAGCCGATTGTCCGGGACTAGCACCTACGAGCAGTACTTC.

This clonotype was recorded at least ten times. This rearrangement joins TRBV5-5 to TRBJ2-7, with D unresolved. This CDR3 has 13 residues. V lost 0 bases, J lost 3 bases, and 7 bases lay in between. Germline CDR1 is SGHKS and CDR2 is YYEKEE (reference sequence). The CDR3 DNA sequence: TGTGCCAGCAGCTTGGACGGAAACTACGAGCAGTACTTC. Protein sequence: CASSLDGNYEQYF.

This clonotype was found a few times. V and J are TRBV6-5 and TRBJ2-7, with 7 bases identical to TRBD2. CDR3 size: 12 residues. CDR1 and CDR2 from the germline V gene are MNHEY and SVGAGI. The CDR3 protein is CATRERDYEQYF. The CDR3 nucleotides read TGTGCTACCCGTGAGCGGGACTACGAGCAGTACTTC.

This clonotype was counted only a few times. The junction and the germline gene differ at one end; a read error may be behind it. CDR3 amino acids: CASSLTGRPTYESTDTQYF. CDR3 in DNA: TGTGCCAGCAGCCTAACAGGGAGACCAACGTACGAGAGCACAGATACGCAGTATTTT. V gene TRBV7-3 combines with J gene TRBJ2-3, with a possible D match to TRBD1 (6 bases). Looked up from germline, CDR1 is SGHTA and CDR2 is FQGTGA. This CDR3 contains 19 residues. Filled out from reference TRBV7-3 and TRBJ2-3, the complete variable domain reads GAGVSQTPSNKVTEKGKYVELRCDPISGHTALYWYRQSLGQGPEFLIYFQGTGAADDSGLPNDRFFAVRPEGSVSTLKIQRTERGDSAVYLCASSLTGRPTYESTDTQYFGPGTRLTVL.

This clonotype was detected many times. CDR3 region: CSVESGVQETQYF. The CDR3 DNA is TGCAGCGTTGAATCGGGGGTCCAAGAGACCCAGTACTTC. V and J are TRBV29-1 and TRBJ2-5, with a possible D match to TRBD2 (6 bases). Germline V gives CDR1 SQVTM, CDR2 ANQGSEA. The CDR3 covers 13 residues. V lost 2 bases, J lost 1 base, and 8 bases lay in between.

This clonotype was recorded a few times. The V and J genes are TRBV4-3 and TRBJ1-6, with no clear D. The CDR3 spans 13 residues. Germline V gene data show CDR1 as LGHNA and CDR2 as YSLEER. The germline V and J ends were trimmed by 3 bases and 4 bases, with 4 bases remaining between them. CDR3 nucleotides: TGCGCCAGCAGCCAGGCGTATAATTCACCCCTCCACTTT. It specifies CASSQAYNSPLHF.

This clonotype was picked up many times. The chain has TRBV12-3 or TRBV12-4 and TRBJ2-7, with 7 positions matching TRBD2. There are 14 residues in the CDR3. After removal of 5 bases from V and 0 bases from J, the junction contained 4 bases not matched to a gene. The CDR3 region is CASSRGLDSYEQYF. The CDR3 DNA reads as TGTGCCAGCAGTAGAGGACTAGACTCCTACGAGCAGTACTTC.

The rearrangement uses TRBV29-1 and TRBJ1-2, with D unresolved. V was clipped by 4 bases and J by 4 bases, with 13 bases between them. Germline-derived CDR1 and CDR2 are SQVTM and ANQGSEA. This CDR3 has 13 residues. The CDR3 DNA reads TGCAGCGTTGTCCTAGTGGGGATCTATGGCTACACCTTC. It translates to CSVVLVGIYGYTF.